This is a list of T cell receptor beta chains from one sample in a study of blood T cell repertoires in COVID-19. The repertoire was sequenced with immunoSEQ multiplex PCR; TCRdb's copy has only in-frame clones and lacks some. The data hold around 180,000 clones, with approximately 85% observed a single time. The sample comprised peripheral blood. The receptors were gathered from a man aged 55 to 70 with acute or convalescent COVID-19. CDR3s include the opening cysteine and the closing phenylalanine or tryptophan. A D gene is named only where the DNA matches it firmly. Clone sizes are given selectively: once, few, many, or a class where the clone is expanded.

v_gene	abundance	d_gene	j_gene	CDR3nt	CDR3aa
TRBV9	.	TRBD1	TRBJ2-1	TGTGCCAGCAGCGTCTCCGGGACAGACTACAATGAGCAGTTCTTC	CASSVSGTDYNEQFF
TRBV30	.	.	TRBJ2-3	TGTGCCTGGACCAGAATGCCATATACGCAGTATTTT	CAWTRMPYTQYF
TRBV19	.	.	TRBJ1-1	TGTGCCACCTCGAAAAACATATTCCTGAACACTGAAGCTTTCTTT	CATSKNIFLNTEAFF
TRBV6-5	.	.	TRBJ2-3	TGTGCCAGCAGTTACCTAGCGCGAAGCACAGATACGCAGTATTTT	CASSYLARSTDTQYF
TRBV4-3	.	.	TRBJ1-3	TGCGCCAGCAGCCAAGATCCGGCGGGGGTAGCTTCTGGAAACACCATATATTTT	CASSQDPAGVASGNTIYF
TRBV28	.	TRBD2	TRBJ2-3	TGTGCCAGCAGCCACCGGGGGGGGCCCACAGATACGCAGTATTTT	CASSHRGGPTDTQYF
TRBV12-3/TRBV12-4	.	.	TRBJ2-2	TGTGCCGGCGGCCTGTACAACGGGGAGCTGTTTTTT	CAGGLYNGELFF
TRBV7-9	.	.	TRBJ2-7	TGTGCCAGCAGCTCGACAGACCGGCCATACGAGCAGTACTTC	CASSSTDRPYEQYF
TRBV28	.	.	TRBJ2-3	TGTGCCAGCAGTTTCCTGGACAGAAGCACAGATACGCAGTATTTT	CASSFLDRSTDTQYF
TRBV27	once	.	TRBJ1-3	TGTGCCAGCAGTTTATCTGTGGAGTCGGCCACCATATATTTT	CASSLSVESATIYF
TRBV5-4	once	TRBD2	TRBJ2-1	TGTGCCAGCAGCCCACTAGCGGGAGAAGGGGTCAATGAGCAGTTCTTC	CASSPLAGEGVNEQFF
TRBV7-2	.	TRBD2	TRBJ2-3	TGTGCCAGCAGCTTAATGGGCCTAGCGGGGGGAGGGAGCACAGATACGCAGTATTTT	CASSLMGLAGGGSTDTQYF
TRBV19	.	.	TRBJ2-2	TGTGCCAGTAGTATGGGCAGATACACCGGGGAGCTGTTTTTT	CASSMGRYTGELFF
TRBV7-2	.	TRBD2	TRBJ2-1	TGTGCCAGCAGCCCCGGGGAGTATAGCGGGGCAAGCTCCTACAATGAGCAGTTCTTC	CASSPGEYSGASSYNEQFF
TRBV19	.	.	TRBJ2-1	TGTGCCAGTAGTCCATCGGGGTATGAGCAGTTCTTC	CASSPSGYEQFF
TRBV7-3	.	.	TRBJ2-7	TGTGCCAGCAGCTTAACTGGAGGGGAGCAGTACTTC	CASSLTGGEQYF
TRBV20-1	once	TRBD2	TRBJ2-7	TGCAGTGCTAGTTCCGGGAGGGTCTACGAGCAGTACTTC	CSASSGRVYEQYF
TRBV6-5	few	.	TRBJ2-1	TGTGCCAGCAGTCGAGTGGTTGAGGGCGATGAGCAGTTCTTC	CASSRVVEGDEQFF
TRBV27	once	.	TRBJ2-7	TGTGCCAGCAGTTTGGCTGCGGGATTGGCCTACGAGCAGTACTTC	CASSLAAGLAYEQYF
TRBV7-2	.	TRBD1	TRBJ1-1	TGTGCCAGCAGCTCGCAGACAGGGTCGAACACTGAAGCTTTCTTT	CASSSQTGSNTEAFF
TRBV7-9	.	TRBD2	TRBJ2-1	TGTGCCAGCAGCTTAGGTCTAGCGGGAAACAATGAGCAGTTCTTC	CASSLGLAGNNEQFF
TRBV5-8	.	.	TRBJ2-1	TGTGCCAGCAGACCATATGGGGGCCCTGCGGAGCAGTTCTTC	CASRPYGGPAEQFF
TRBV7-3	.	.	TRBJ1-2	TGTGCCAGCAGCTTAGCGGGCAGGGACTTTAACTATGGCTACACCTTC	CASSLAGRDFNYGYTF
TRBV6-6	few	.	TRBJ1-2	TGTGCCAGCAGTTCGCCGGGTAACTATGGCTACACCTTC	CASSSPGNYGYTF
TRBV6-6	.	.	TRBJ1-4	TGTGCCAGCAGTCCGGGATCTGGTTGGGAAAAACTGTTTTTT	CASSPGSGWEKLFF
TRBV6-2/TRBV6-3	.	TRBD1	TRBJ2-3	TGTGCCAGCAGTTACGGCCCCCCGGGACAGGTCTCAGATACGCAGTATTTT	CASSYGPPGQVSDTQYF
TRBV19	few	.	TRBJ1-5	TGTGCCAGCCAAAGCCCCAATCAGCCCCAGCATTTT	CASQSPNQPQHF
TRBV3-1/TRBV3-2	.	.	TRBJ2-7	TGTGCCAGCAGCCAAGGTGGTCAGTACGAGCAGTACTTC	CASSQGGQYEQYF
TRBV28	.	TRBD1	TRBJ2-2	TGTGCCAGCAGGCGCCGGGACAGGGGCAGGGCGAACACCGGGGAGCTGTTTTTT	CASRRRDRGRANTGELFF
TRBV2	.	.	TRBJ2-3	TGTGCCAGCAGTCCGGGACTCAGCACAGATACGCAGTATTTT	CASSPGLSTDTQYF
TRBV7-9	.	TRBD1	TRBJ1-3	TGTGCCAGCAGCGGTTACAGGGGAAGTAGTTCTGGAAACACCATATATTTT	CASSGYRGSSSGNTIYF
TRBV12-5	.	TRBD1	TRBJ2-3	TGTGCTAGTGGTCCAGGGGACAGGGACCCAGATACGCAGTATTTT	CASGPGDRDPDTQYF
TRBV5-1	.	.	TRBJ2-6	TGCGCCAGCAGCCCTGGAGGTCACGGAGCCTCTGGGGCCAACGTCCTGACTTTC	CASSPGGHGASGANVLTF
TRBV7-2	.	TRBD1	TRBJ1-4	TGTGCCAGCAGCTCAGACAGGGGAAGTGAAAAACTGTTTTTT	CASSSDRGSEKLFF
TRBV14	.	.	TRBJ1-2	TGTGCCAGCAGCCAAGAGGCGGCCTCTCGCTATGGCTACACCTTC	CASSQEAASRYGYTF
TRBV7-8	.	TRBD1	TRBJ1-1	TGTGCCAGCAGCAACCGGGACAGGGGGCTGGGCACTGAAGCTTTCTTT	CASSNRDRGLGTEAFF
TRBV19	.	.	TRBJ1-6	TGTGCCAGTAGTACGCCCGGGACAAGGAATAATTCACCCCTCCACTTT	CASSTPGTRNNSPLHF
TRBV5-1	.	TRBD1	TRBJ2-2	TGCGCCAGCAGAATACAGGGGGCGAACGGGGAGCTGTTTTTT	CASRIQGANGELFF
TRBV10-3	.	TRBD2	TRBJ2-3	TGTGCCATCCAACGGGAGGGAGATACGCAGTATTTT	CAIQREGDTQYF
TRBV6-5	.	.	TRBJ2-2	TGTGCCAGCAGTTGGAACAGTATAACCGGGGAGCTGTTTTTT	CASSWNSITGELFF
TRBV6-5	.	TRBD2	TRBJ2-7	TGTGCCAGCAGAAGACCGGGACTAGGGTCCTACGAGCAGTACTTC	CASRRPGLGSYEQYF
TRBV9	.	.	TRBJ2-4	TGTGCCAGCAGCGTATATGGCGGAAACATTCAGTACTTC	CASSVYGGNIQYF
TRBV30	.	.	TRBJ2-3	TGTGCCTGGAGTCCCGGAGCAGGGGATACGCAGTATTTT	CAWSPGAGDTQYF